This T cell receptor (beta chain) comes out of a study of cytomegalovirus exposure and HLA in healthy donors. Study-level findings and limits: Sequencing likely produced, as an artifact, a cluster of highly shared sequence variants. Association of 16,951 TCR beta sequences with HLA alleles was found at 0.05 false discovery rate in a later analysis.

With 60 Vbeta and 13 Jbeta primers, the PCR was carried out. Assay used: immunoSEQ multiplex PCR; TCRdb lists only in-frame clones, some missing. The sample gives some 110,000 clones, around 80% of which show up once; approximately 2% is in the top ten. Concerning this clone: Its antigen remains unknown.

Trimming shortened V by 5 bases and J by 5 bases, and 15 bases separated the two germline ends. The CDR3 length is 15 residues. CDR1 SGHAT and CDR2 FQNNGV come from the germline V gene. The chain recombines TRBV11-2 with TRBJ1-4; D gene unclear. The sequence derives from a man in his forties or fifties in good health and CMV-seronegative. The material sequenced was PBMCs. The CDR3 region is CASSSGGLGNEKLFF. The CDR3 nucleotides are TGTGCCAGCAGCAGCGGTGGGTTAGGGAATGAAAAACTGTTTTTT.